This is a list of T cell receptor beta chains from one sample in a study of T-cell memory formation after mild COVID-19. TCRdb reprocessed the 5' RACE reads with MiXCR, giving one entry per CDR3 protein. The data show about 350,000 distinct CDR3 sequences, roughly an eighth seen once. Source material: PBMCs or a T cell subset sorted from them (not recorded which). These receptors were collected from a man in his late teens or twenties who had mild COVID-19 (a few samples of this study predate the infection). Cell type and time point are not known. CDR3s include the opening cysteine and the closing phenylalanine or tryptophan. A D gene is named only where the DNA matches it firmly. Part of the rows lack a size; the others show once, few, many or a class for expanded clones.

>TRBV4-2|NA|TRBJ2-3|many
TGTGCCAGCAGCCGGGCTGAAACAGATACGCAGTATTTT
CASSRAETDTQYF
>TRBV7-9|TRBD1|TRBJ1-2|NA
TGTGCCAGCAGCAGTGCTCGATCCCGGGACAGGGGGCTTGGGGGCTACACCTTC
CASSSARSRDRGLGGYTF
>TRBV3-1|NA|TRBJ1-4|NA
TGTGCCAGCAGCCAAGGGGGTCCTAATGAAAAACTGTTTTTT
CASSQGGPNEKLFF
>TRBV7-9|TRBD1|TRBJ2-1|few
TGTGCCAGCAGCCCCGGGACAGGCTCGGACAATGAGCAGTTCTTC
CASSPGTGSDNEQFF
>TRBV11-2|NA|TRBJ2-3|few
TGTGCCAGCAGCTTCAGGGGTTCAGGAGGGTATTTT
CASSFRGSGGYF
>TRBV2|NA|TRBJ1-1|NA
TGTGCCAGTGGGAAAGGCACTGAAGCTTTCTTT
CASGKGTEAFF
>TRBV4-2|NA|TRBJ1-2|NA
TGTGCCAGCAGCCAAGATACGGGGGCGAACTATGGCTACACCTTC
CASSQDTGANYGYTF
>TRBV4-2|NA|TRBJ2-7|NA
TGTGCCAGCCGGCGACAGGACTCCTACGAGCAGTACTTC
CASRRQDSYEQYF
>TRBV7-2|NA|TRBJ2-3|NA
TGTGCCAGCAGCTTAGGAATACCCACAGATACGCAGTATTTT
CASSLGIPTDTQYF
>TRBV20-1|NA|TRBJ1-5|few
TGCAGTGCTTATCATTCGGCCCAGCATTTT
CSAYHSAQHF
>TRBV7-2|TRBD1|TRBJ1-1|NA
TGTGCCAGCAGCCCCCCAGGGGGTAGGTCTGAAGCTTTCTTT
CASSPPGGRSEAFF
>TRBV5-1|NA|TRBJ1-6|few
TGCGCCAGCAGCTTGGGGTTGCGTAGGGGAGATAATTCACCCCTCCACTTT
CASSLGLRRGDNSPLHF
>TRBV7-3|TRBD1|TRBJ2-2|few
TGTGCCAGCAGCCCACGGGACAGGGGGTCGAACACCGGGGAGCTGTTTTTT
CASSPRDRGSNTGELFF
>TRBV4-2|NA|TRBJ2-7|NA
TGTGCCAGCAGCCACTTAGAGGGGAATTCCGAGCAGTACTTC
CASSHLEGNSEQYF
>TRBV5-1|TRBD2|TRBJ2-1|many
TGCGCCAGCAGCGACCGTGCGGGGGGGTATAATGAGCAGTTCTTC
CASSDRAGGYNEQFF
>TRBV7-2|TRBD1|TRBJ1-5|few
TGTGCCAGCAGCTTAGCCGGGACAGGGCTAAATCAGCCCCAGCATTTT
CASSLAGTGLNQPQHF